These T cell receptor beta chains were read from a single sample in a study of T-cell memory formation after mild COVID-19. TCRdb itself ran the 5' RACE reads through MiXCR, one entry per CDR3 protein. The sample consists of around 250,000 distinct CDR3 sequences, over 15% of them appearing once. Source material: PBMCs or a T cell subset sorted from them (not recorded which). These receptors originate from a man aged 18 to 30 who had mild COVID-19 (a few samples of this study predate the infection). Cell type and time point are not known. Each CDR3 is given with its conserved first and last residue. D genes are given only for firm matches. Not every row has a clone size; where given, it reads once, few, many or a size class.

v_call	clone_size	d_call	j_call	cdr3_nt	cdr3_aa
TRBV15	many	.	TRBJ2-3	TGTGCCACCAGCACGGCGCCGGGACACTACACAGATACGCAGTATTTT	CATSTAPGHYTDTQYF
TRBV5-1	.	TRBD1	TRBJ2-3	TGCGCCAGCAGCCCGGTCGGGACAGGGGTCACAGATACGCAGTATTTT	CASSPVGTGVTDTQYF
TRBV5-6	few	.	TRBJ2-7	TGTGCCAGCAGCTCAGACGGTTCCTACGAGCAGTACTTC	CASSSDGSYEQYF
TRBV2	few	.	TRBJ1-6	TGTGCCAGCGGAGCGGTCGGCTCACCCCTCCACTTT	CASGAVGSPLHF
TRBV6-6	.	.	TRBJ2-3	TGTGCCAGCAGTGCAGAGACAGATACGCAGTATTTT	CASSAETDTQYF
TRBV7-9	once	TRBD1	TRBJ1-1	TGTGCCAGCAGTCGGGGACAGGGGGCCACTGAAGCTTTCTTT	CASSRGQGATEAFF
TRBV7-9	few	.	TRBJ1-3	TGTGCCAGCAGCTTCACTAACTCTGGAAACACCATATATTTT	CASSFTNSGNTIYF
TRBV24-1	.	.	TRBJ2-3	TGTGCCACCAGTGCCAGGGGAGATACGCAGTATTTT	CATSARGDTQYF
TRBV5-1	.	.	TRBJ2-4	TGCGCCAGCAGCTTGAGCGAGTTTGCCAAAAACATTCAGTACTTC	CASSLSEFAKNIQYF
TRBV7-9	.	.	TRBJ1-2	TGTGCCAGCAGCCCCGGAGGACCGCCATACGATGGCTACACCTTC	CASSPGGPPYDGYTF
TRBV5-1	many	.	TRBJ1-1	TGTGCCAGCAGCTTATATGGCACTGAAGCTTTCTTT	CASSLYGTEAFF
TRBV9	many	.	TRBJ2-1	TGTGCCAGCAGACCCCTGAGCTCCTACAATGAGCAGTTCTTC	CASRPLSSYNEQFF
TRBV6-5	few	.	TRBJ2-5	TGTGCCAGCAGTTACCTGGGGGGCCAAGAGACCCAGTACTTC	CASSYLGGQETQYF
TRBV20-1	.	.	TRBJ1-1	TGCAGTGCTAGAGATCGGACGAACACTGAAGCTTTCTTT	CSARDRTNTEAFF
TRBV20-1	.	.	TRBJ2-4	TGCAGTGCTAGAGTCCGGGATAATAAAAACATTCAGTACTTC	CSARVRDNKNIQYF
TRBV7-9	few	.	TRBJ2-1	TGTGCCAGCAGCCATACCGAGAAGTACAATGAGCAGTTCTTC	CASSHTEKYNEQFF
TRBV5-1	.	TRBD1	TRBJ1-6	TGCGCCAGCAGCTTTTTATGGGACAGCGGCGGAAATTCACCCCTCCACTTT	CASSFLWDSGGNSPLHF
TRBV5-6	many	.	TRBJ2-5	TGTGCCAGCAGCTGGAGTAGGGTTCGGGAGACCCAGTACTTC	CASSWSRVRETQYF
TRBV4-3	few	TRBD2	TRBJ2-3	TGCGCCAGCAGAACAAATGAGGCGGGGGGGCCTTTAGATACGCAGTATTTT	CASRTNEAGGPLDTQYF
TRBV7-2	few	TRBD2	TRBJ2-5	TGTGCCAGCAGCCTGACTAGCGGGGTCAGGGAGACCCAGTACTTC	CASSLTSGVRETQYF
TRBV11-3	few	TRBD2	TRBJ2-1	TGTGCCAGCAGCCAAGGGACTAGCGGGGGCTACAATGAGCAGTTCTTC	CASSQGTSGGYNEQFF
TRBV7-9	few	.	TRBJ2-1	TGTGCCAGCAGTCCCGGACTACCAAATGAGCAGTTCTTC	CASSPGLPNEQFF